These 10 T cell receptor beta chains came from one sample sequenced in a study of cytomegalovirus exposure and HLA in healthy donors. The PCR used 60 Vbeta and 13 Jbeta primers. Assay: immunoSEQ multiplex PCR; the TCRdb copy retains only in-frame clones and omits some. The table counts some 200,000 clones; 0.7% to 0.8% lies in the top ten. Sequencing was carried out using PBMCs. All receptors come from a boy aged 5-17 years in good health and CMV-seronegative.

The chain links TRBV7-2 to TRBJ1-1, with 10 bases matching TRBD1. The CDR3 has 15 amino acids. The germline V gene has CDR1 SGHTA and CDR2 FQGNSA. V was clipped by 7 bases and J by 4 bases; unmatched bases: 9. CDR3 nucleotide sequence: TGTGCCAGCACCAAAATAGGGACAGGGGTCACTGAAGCTTTCTTT. Protein sequence: CASTKIGTGVTEAFF.

The chain joins TRBV6-5 to TRBJ1-1; D uncertain. The CDR3 contains 16 residues. Germline CDR1 MNHEY, CDR2 SVGAGI. V lost 2 bases, J lost 0 bases, and 13 bases lay in between. The CDR3 nucleotides are TGTGCCAGCAGTTACGGCAGGCCACTTATGAACACTGAAGCTTTCTTT. Translating gives CASSYGRPLMNTEAFF.

This rearrangement joins TRBV25-1 to TRBJ1-1; D not certain. The CDR3 consists of 15 residues. The germline CDR1 and CDR2 sequences are MGHDK and SYGVNS. Trimming left V 1 base short and J 1 base short, with 10 bases between. CDR3 amino acids: CASSEFAQSNTEAFF. The CDR3 region has the DNA TGTGCCAGCAGTGAATTCGCACAGTCGAACACTGAAGCTTTCTTT. The full variable domain, in which reference TRBV25-1 and TRBJ1-1 provide the parts outside the CDR3, is EADIYQTPRYLVIGTGKKITLECSQTMGHDKMYWYQQDPGMELHLIHYSYGVNSTEKGDLSSESTVSRIRTEHFPLTLESARPSHTSQYLCASSEFAQSNTEAFFGQGTRLTVV.

The chain joins TRBV6-5 to TRBJ2-7; possible D gene TRBD2, 6 bases. This CDR3 contains 13 residues. V lost 7 bases to trimming and J lost 5 bases, with 15 bases between them. CDR1 is MNHEY and CDR2 is SVGAGI in the germline V gene. The CDR3 DNA sequence: TGTGCCAGCATCGGGGGTAGCGCCCACGAGCAGTACTTC. The encoded protein is CASIGGSAHEQYF.

This chain connects TRBV30 to TRBJ1-1, with D possibly TRBD1 on 5 matching bases. In germline, CDR1 is GTSNPN, CDR2 SVGIG (reference sequence). This CDR3 has 14 amino acids. V was cut by 3 bases and J by 4 bases, with 15 bases left in between. CDR3 residues: CAWRPTGGGTEAFF. Written as DNA, the CDR3 is TGTGCCTGGAGACCCACGGGGGGGGGCACTGAAGCTTTCTTT.

This chain links TRBV7-9 with TRBJ1-3; D is ambiguous. This CDR3 is 13 amino acids long. CDR1 and CDR2 (germline): SEHNR, FQNEAQ (reference sequence). The V and J ends lost 8 bases and 0 bases respectively, with 8 bases between them. As DNA, the CDR3 is TGTGCCAGCGAGGCGAACTCTGGAAACACCATATATTTT. This sequence encodes CASEANSGNTIYF.

The chain recombines TRBV6-1 with TRBJ1-5, with D unclear. V gave up 7 bases and J gave up 3 bases, with 13 bases separating them. This CDR3 contains 14 residues. Per germline, CDR1 MNHNS and CDR2 SASEGT. CDR3 nucleotide sequence: TGTGCCAGCACTACCGGGGAAATCAATCAGCCCCAGCATTTT. Translated: CASTTGEINQPQHF.

DNA of the CDR3: TGTGCCAGCAGCGGACAGGGCTACGAGCAGTACTTC. Its translation: CASSGQGYEQYF. The chain joins TRBV6-1 to TRBJ2-7, with 8 bases identical to TRBD1. In germline, CDR1 is MNHNS, CDR2 SASEGT. J lost 3 bases, V lost 6 bases, and 1 base had no gene match. The CDR3 totals 12 residues.

The CDR3: CASTDFQGTKDGELFF. CDR3 DNA sequence: TGTGCCAGCACTGACTTTCAGGGGACTAAAGACGGGGAGCTGTTTTTT. The chain uses TRBV11-2 and TRBJ2-2, with TRBD2 as a possible D gene (7 bases). Looked up from germline, CDR1 is SGHAT and CDR2 is FQNNGV. The CDR3 contains 16 residues. V was trimmed by 7 bases and J by 7 bases, leaving 22 bases between them.

The chain joins TRBV4-1 to TRBJ1-2; D unresolved. Germline V gene data show CDR1 as MGHRA and CDR2 as YSYEKL. This CDR3 has 15 residues. V lost 2 bases and J lost 1, with 11 bases in between. The CDR3 sequence: CASSQKDGDNYGYTF. DNA for the CDR3: TGCGCCAGCAGCCAAAAGGACGGGGATAACTATGGCTACACCTTC.